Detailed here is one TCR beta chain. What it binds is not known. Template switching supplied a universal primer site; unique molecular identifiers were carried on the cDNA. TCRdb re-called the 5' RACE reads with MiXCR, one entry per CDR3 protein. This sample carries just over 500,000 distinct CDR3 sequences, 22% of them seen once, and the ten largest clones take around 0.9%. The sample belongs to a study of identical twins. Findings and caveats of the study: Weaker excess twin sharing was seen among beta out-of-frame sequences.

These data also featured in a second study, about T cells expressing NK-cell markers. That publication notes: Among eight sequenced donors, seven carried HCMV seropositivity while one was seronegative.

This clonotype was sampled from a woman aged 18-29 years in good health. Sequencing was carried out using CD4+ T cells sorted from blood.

The CDR3 spells CSASTASIKEKLFF. CDR3 bases: TGCAGTGCTTCTACAGCCAGCATCAAGGAAAAACTGTTTTTT. V usage is TRBV20-1 and J usage is TRBJ1-4, with D unclear. The CDR3 has 14 amino acids. Trimming shortened V by 5 bases and J by 8 bases, and 18 bases separated the two germline ends. CDR1 and CDR2 (germline): DFQATT, SNEGSKA (reference sequence).